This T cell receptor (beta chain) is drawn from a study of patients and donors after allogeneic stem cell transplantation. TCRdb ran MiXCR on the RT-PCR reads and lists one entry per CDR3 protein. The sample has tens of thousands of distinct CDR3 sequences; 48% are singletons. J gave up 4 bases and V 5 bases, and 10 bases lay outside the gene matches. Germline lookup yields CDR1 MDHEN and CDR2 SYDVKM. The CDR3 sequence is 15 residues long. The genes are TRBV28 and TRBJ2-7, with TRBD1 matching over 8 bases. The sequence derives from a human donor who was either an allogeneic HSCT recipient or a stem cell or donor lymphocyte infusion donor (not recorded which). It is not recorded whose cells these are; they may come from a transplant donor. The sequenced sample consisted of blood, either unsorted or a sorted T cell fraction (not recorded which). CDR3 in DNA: TGTGCCAGCAGTCCCCGGACAGGGAGAGGGTACGAGCAGTACTTC. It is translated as CASSPRTGRGYEQYF.